Following are 16 T cell receptor beta chains from one sample sequenced in a study of blood T cell repertoires in COVID-19 (TCRdb year 2020). The library was produced with the immunoSEQ multiplex PCR assay. TCRdb took this table from immuneACCESS and kept in-frame rearrangements with V and J called. Such tables lack part of the clones; where checked against another copy, unresolved V genes explain under half of the gap, and the rest is unexplained. For this sample there are about 270,000 clones; around 82% appear just once. The biggest ten clones account for over 8.5% of the sample. Sequencing input: peripheral blood. These receptors all stem from a human donor in a cohort sampled during active COVID-19.

The count of this clone is one. The chain links TRBV5-6 to TRBJ2-7; D is undetermined. The germline V and J ends were trimmed by 1 base and 2 bases, with 7 bases remaining between them. CDR1 is SGHDT and CDR2 is YYEEEE in the germline V gene. The CDR3 has 13 residues. CDR3 sequence (DNA): TGTGCCAGCAGCTTGTGGCAAGCCTACGAGCAGTACTTC. Its translation: CASSLWQAYEQYF. Full variable domain (outside the CDR3, taken from reference TRBV5-6 and TRBJ2-7): DAGVTQSPTHLIKTRGQQVTLRCSPKSGHDTVSWYQQALGQGPQFIFQYYEEEERQRGNFPDRFSGHQFPNYSSELNVNALLLGDSALYLCASSLWQAYEQYFGPGTRLTVT.

The chain recombines TRBV11-2 with TRBJ2-5, with D perhaps TRBD2 (5 bases). The V end was cut by 6 bases, the J end by 4 bases, with 12 bases between. This CDR3 is built from 13 residues. Looked up from germline, CDR1 is SGHAT and CDR2 is FQNNGV. CDR3 nucleotides: TGTGCCAGCAGTCGTATCCGGGGAGAGACCCAGTACTTC. Translated: CASSRIRGETQYF.

The chain carries TRBV2 and TRBJ1-4; possible D gene TRBD1, 6 bases. The CDR3 length is 12 residues. The V gene's germline CDR1 is SNHLY and CDR2 FYNNEI. V was clipped by 4 bases and J by 11 bases, with 11 bases between them. The CDR3 here is CASSGGTPKLFF. The CDR3 region has the DNA TGTGCCAGCAGTGGGGGGACACCGAAACTGTTTTTT.

The chain uses TRBV5-1 and TRBJ2-1, with a possible D match to TRBD2 (5 bases). The CDR3 spans 18 residues. Germline V gene lookup returns CDR1 SGHRS and CDR2 YFSETQ. V lost 2 bases, J lost 1 base, and 19 bases lay in between. The CDR3 loop reads CASSFSSRTSGSYNEQFF. The DNA for the CDR3 is TGCGCCAGCAGCTTCTCGTCTAGGACTTCAGGATCCTACAATGAGCAGTTCTTC. Full variable domain (remainder filled in from reference TRBV5-1 and TRBJ2-1): KAGVTQTPRYLIKTRGQQVTLSCSPISGHRSVSWYQQTPGQGLQFLFEYFSETQRNKGNFPGRFSGRQFSNSRSEMNVSTLELGDSALYLCASSFSSRTSGSYNEQFFGPGTRLTVL.

The chain links TRBV27 to TRBJ2-3; 8 nucleotides match TRBD1. V dropped 5 bases and J dropped 4; count of bases not matched to a gene: 11. Germline CDR1 and CDR2: MNHEY and SMNVEV (reference sequence). This CDR3 comprises 16 residues. CDR3 protein: CASSLRTGTVADTQYF. The CDR3 DNA follows: TGTGCCAGCAGTCTGCGGACAGGGACGGTCGCAGATACGCAGTATTTT.

This sequence joins TRBV10-2 and TRBJ1-1; 9 bases are a match to TRBD1. The CDR3 is made up of 14 amino acids. Germline CDR1 reads WSHSY; CDR2 reads SAAADI. V was clipped by 6 bases and J by 3 bases; unmatched bases: 5. This chain's CDR3 is CASRTGGAYTEAFF. For the CDR3, the DNA is TGCGCCAGCAGAACAGGGGGCGCGTACACTGAAGCTTTCTTT.

The chain carries TRBV4-2 and TRBJ1-3; tentative D call: TRBD1 (5 bases). V lost 1 base, J lost 0 bases, and 19 bases lay in between. Germline assignment: CDR1 LGHNA and CDR2 YNFKEQ. This CDR3 comprises 19 residues. CDR3 residues: CASSQGGMGRDHSGNTIYF. The CDR3 nucleotides read TGTGCCAGCAGCCAAGGTGGAATGGGCAGGGATCACTCTGGAAACACCATATATTTT.

The J gene is TRBJ2-3, the V gene TRBV7-6, with 14 bases matching TRBD2. The germline CDR1 and CDR2 sequences are SGHVS and FNYEAQ. The CDR3 is made up of 17 amino acids. The junction had 5 bases not matched to a gene; V was cut back by 4 bases and J by 2 bases. The CDR3 reads CASSSRTSGGFTDTQYF. In nucleotides, the CDR3 is TGTGCCAGCAGCTCGAGGACTAGCGGGGGGTTCACAGATACGCAGTATTTT.

The chain carries TRBV19 and TRBJ1-4, with TRBD1 matching 9 bases. Looked up from germline, CDR1 is LNHDA and CDR2 is SQIVND (reference sequence). The CDR3 runs to 19 residues. V lost 6 bases, J lost 7 bases, and 21 bases stayed unmatched. CDR3: CASSTNTRTGVWQVEKLFF. CDR3 in DNA: TGTGCCAGTAGCACCAATACAAGGACAGGGGTATGGCAAGTTGAAAAACTGTTTTTT.

The J gene is TRBJ2-4, the V gene TRBV27, with 11 bases lining up with TRBD2. Germline CDR1 reads MNHEY; CDR2 reads SMNVEV (reference sequence). V was pared by 8 bases and J by 9 bases, with 12 bases of the junction left unmatched. The CDR3 is 15 residues long. CDR3: CASGSLTSGGAIQYF. The CDR3 DNA reads as TGTGCCAGCGGCTCGCTTACTAGCGGGGGTGCCATTCAGTACTTC.

The chain uses TRBV19 and TRBJ2-5; possibly TRBD1 for D (6 bases). From germline, CDR1 is LNHDA and CDR2 SQIVND (reference sequence). The V end was cut by 6 bases, the J end by 5 bases, with 13 bases between. The length of the CDR3 is 13 residues. The CDR3 DNA sequence: TGTGCCAGTAGCAGCAGGGGAGCGGAGACCCAGTACTTC. Translation: CASSSRGAETQYF.

This clone was observed a single time. The gene calls are TRBV4-2 and TRBJ2-7; TRBD2 matches at 7 bases. Germline V gene lookup returns CDR1 LGHNA and CDR2 YNFKEQ. This CDR3 has 13 amino acids. The V segment lost 2 bases and the J segment 6 bases; nucleotides outside the gene matches: 4. In DNA, the CDR3 is TGTGCCAGCAGCCAACGTGCGGGGGTCGAGCAGTACTTC. Protein product: CASSQRAGVEQYF.

The genes are TRBV28 and TRBJ1-2, with D possibly matching TRBD1 (5 bases). Germline V gene lookup returns CDR1 MDHEN and CDR2 SYDVKM. Trimming cost V 6 bases and J 4 bases, with 9 bases left between them. The CDR3 sequence is 12 residues long. CDR3 residues: CASSPDSYGYTF. CDR3 sequence (DNA): TGTGCCAGCAGCCCAGACAGCTATGGCTACACCTTC.

The chain has TRBV4-3 and TRBJ1-2, with 10 positions matching TRBD1. In germline, CDR1 is LGHNA, CDR2 YSLEER. The CDR3 length is 15 residues. V lost 4 bases to trimming and J lost 5 bases; unmatched junction nucleotides: 7. CDR3 region: CASSPGQGGGYGYTF. DNA of the CDR3: TGCGCCAGCAGCCCCGGACAGGGGGGAGGATATGGCTACACCTTC.

The V gene is TRBV6-1, the J gene TRBJ1-1; tentative D call: TRBD1 (5 bases). CDR1 is MNHNS and CDR2 is SASEGT in the germline V gene. V lost 3 bases to trimming and J lost 8 bases, with 10 bases between them. This CDR3 spans 12 amino acids. Here the CDR3 reads CASSERNREAFF. The DNA for the CDR3 is TGTGCCAGCAGTGAGCGGAACAGGGAAGCTTTCTTT.

The chain is built from TRBV18 and TRBJ2-7, with 13 bases matching TRBD2. From germline, CDR1 is KGHSH and CDR2 LQKENI. V shed 3 bases, J shed 1 base, and the junction held 9 bases outside the gene matches. The CDR3 consists of 18 residues. This chain's CDR3 is CASSPTSGGAGSSYEQYF. CDR3 in DNA: TGTGCCAGCTCACCCACTAGCGGGGGGGCCGGTAGTTCCTACGAGCAGTACTTC.